This T cell receptor (beta chain) was obtained from a study of cytomegalovirus exposure and HLA in healthy donors. Study conclusions and caveats: Most TCR sequences proved rare, with some public TCRs found in many donors. 87-base-pair reads could not separate some V segments, including TRBV6-2 and TRBV6-3. Three of the chains that were CMV-associated were confirmed in vitro to be specific for CMV antigens. For most TCR beta V segments, an earlier analysis put the productive rate at about 87% or about 30% of the time.

PCR involved 60 Vbeta and 13 Jbeta primers. Profiling relied on immunoSEQ multiplex PCR, and the TCRdb table lists in-frame clones only, not all of them. The table shows 180,000 or so clones, with approximately 80% occurring only once. With respect to this clone: Antigen unknown.

Per the germline V gene, CDR1 is SGDLS and CDR2 is YYNGEE. The CDR3 is 15 residues long. J gave up 5 bases and V 3 bases, and 7 bases lay outside the gene matches. The chain combines TRBV9 with TRBJ1-1; TRBD1 agrees at 10 bases. The sequenced sample consisted of PBMCs. The receptor comes from a woman in her forties or fifties in good health and CMV-seronegative. The CDR3 sequence is CASSASGTGVTEAFF. The DNA of the CDR3 is TGTGCCAGCAGCGCATCCGGGACAGGGGTTACTGAAGCTTTCTTT.